This T cell receptor (beta chain) is from a study of Graves' ophthalmopathy and Graves' hyperthyroidism. Study-level points and caveats: The authors also found most expanded thyroid clonotypes above 0.001 frequency in blood.

The CDR3 sequence is 14 residues long. CDR1 and CDR2 from the germline V gene are SGHAT and FQNNGV. V was clipped by 4 bases and J by 4 bases; unmatched bases: 6. Orbital computed tomography, thyroid ultrasound, TRAb, serum thyroxine and clinical symptoms formed the basis of diagnosis. RNA transcripts were the template, and TCR beta CDR3 regions were amplified from them. Following a first-round RT-PCR that used HTBI primers, a second-round multiplex PCR was carried out. TCRdb passed the multiplex PCR reads through MiXCR, listing each CDR3 protein once. The table includes 350,000 or so distinct CDR3 sequences, roughly 15% detected once. The table lists this clonotype with many counts. As yet, its antigen is unknown.

This chain connects TRBV11-2 to TRBJ1-1, with 7 bases that match TRBD1. Sequencing was carried out using peripheral blood. The receptor was derived from an adult man with Graves' ophthalmopathy. CDR3 nucleotides: TGTGCCAGCAGCTCAAATGCAGGGGGCACTGAAGCTTTCTTT. This encodes CASSSNAGGTEAFF.